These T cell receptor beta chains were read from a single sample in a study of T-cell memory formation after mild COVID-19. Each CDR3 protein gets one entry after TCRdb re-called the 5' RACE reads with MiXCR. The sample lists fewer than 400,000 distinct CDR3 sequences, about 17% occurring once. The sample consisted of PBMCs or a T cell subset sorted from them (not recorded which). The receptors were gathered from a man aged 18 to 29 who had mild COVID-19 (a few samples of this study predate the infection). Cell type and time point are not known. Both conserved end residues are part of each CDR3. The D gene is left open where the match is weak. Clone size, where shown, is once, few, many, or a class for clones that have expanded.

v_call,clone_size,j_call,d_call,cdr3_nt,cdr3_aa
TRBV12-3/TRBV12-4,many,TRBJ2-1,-,TGTGCCAGCAGTTTAGTCCAGGGCAATGAGCAGTTCTTC,CASSLVQGNEQFF
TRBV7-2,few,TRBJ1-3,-,TGTGCCAGCAGCGCCCGAGCGGGCCTTGGGGGAAACACCATATATTTT,CASSARAGLGGNTIYF
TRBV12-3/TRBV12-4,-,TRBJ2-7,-,TGTGCCAGCGGGCCCTCGGAGGGCGAGCAGTACTTC,CASGPSEGEQYF
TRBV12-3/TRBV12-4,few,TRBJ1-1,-,TGTGCCAGTATGTCATCCCAAACGAACACTGAAGCTTTCTTT,CASMSSQTNTEAFF
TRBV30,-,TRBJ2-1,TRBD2,TGTGCCTGGAGTAAAGCTGGCGGGGGGGTTGATGAGCAGTTCTTC,CAWSKAGGGVDEQFF
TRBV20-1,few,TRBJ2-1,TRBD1,TGCAGTGCTCCCGGACAGGTTAGGTTCAATGAGCAGTTCTTC,CSAPGQVRFNEQFF
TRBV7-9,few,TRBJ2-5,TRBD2,TGTGCCAGCAGCAATACACGGACTAGCGGGGAAGAGACCCAGTACTTC,CASSNTRTSGEETQYF
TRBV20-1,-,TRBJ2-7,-,TGCAGTGCTTCGGACGATCTCTACGAGCAGTACTTC,CSASDDLYEQYF
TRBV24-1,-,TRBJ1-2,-,TGTGCCACCAGTGACCCGGGTCCGCTCGGGGGCTACACCTTC,CATSDPGPLGGYTF
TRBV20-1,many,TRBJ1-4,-,TGCAGTGCTAGTGAGGCACGGACTAATGAAAAACTGTTTTTT,CSASEARTNEKLFF
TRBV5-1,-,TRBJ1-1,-,TGCGCCAGCAGCCCAAGACAGGTGGACACTGAAGCTTTCTTT,CASSPRQVDTEAFF
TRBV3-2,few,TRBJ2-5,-,TGTGCCAGCAGCACATCGGGGGTCCTGTTCGAGACCCAGTACTTC,CASSTSGVLFETQYF
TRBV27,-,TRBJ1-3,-,TGTGCCAGCAGTTTCCAGGCAGGTCTCTCTGGAAACACCATATATTTT,CASSFQAGLSGNTIYF
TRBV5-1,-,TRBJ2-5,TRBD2,TGCGCCAGCAGCCCCGGGATAGCGGGGTTCCAAGAGACCCAGTACTTC,CASSPGIAGFQETQYF
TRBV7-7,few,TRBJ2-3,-,TGTGCTAGCAGCTTTGGGGTGGGGTCAGATACGCAGTATTTT,CASSFGVGSDTQYF
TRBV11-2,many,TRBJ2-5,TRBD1,TGTGCCAGCAGCTTAGGTGACAGGGGTGGTCAAGAGACCCAGTACTTC,CASSLGDRGGQETQYF
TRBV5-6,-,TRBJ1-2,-,TGTGCCAGCAGCTTGCGGGACTTAGGTGGCTACACCTTC,CASSLRDLGGYTF
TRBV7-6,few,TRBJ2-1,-,TGTGCCAGCAGCTTAGTAGGGAGCGATGAGCAGTTCTTC,CASSLVGSDEQFF
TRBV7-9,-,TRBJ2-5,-,TGTGCCAGCAGCTTTAGTCCCAGGGGAAAAGAGACCCAGTACTTC,CASSFSPRGKETQYF
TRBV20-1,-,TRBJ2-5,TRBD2,TGCAGTGCTGGACTAGCGGGAGGAGAGACCCAGTACTTC,CSAGLAGGETQYF
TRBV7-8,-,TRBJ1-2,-,TGTGCCAGCAGCTTATATACACCCCGGGAGGGAGGCTACACCTTC,CASSLYTPREGGYTF
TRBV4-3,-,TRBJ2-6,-,TGCGCCAGCAGCCCGGATGTCTCTGGGGCCAACGTCCTGACTTTC,CASSPDVSGANVLTF
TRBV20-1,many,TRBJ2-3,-,TGCAGTGCTAGCTGGGGTCGGGGCACAGATACGCAGTATTTT,CSASWGRGTDTQYF
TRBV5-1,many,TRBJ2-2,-,TGCGCCAGCAGCTTGGTCACGAGAAACACCGGGGAGCTGTTTTTT,CASSLVTRNTGELFF
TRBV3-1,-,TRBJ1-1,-,TGTGCCAGCAGCCATCAGGGGTGGAGGGTGCAAGCTTTCTTT,CASSHQGWRVQAFF
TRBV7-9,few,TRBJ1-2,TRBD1,TGTGCCAGCAGCTGGGGGACAGGGACAAGCTATGGCTACACCTTC,CASSWGTGTSYGYTF
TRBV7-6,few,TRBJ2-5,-,TGTGCCAGCAGCTTAGGGCAGGGGTCGGAGACCCAGTACTTC,CASSLGQGSETQYF
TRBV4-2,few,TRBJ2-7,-,TGTGCCAGCAGCCAACCACAGGATTACGAGCAGTACTTC,CASSQPQDYEQYF